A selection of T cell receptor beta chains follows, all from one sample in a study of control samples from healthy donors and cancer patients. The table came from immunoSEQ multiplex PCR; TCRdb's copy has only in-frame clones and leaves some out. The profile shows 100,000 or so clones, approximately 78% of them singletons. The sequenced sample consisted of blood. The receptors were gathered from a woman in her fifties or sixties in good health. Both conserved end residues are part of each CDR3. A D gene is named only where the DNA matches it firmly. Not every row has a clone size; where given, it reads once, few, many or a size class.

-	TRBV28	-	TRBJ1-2	TGTGCCAGCAGTTCTTACCTCTCTCTTAACTCCTACACCTTC	CASSSYLSLNSYTF
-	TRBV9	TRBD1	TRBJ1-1	TGTGCCAGCAGCCCACAGGGGGCGCGCACTGAAGCTTTCTTT	CASSPQGARTEAFF
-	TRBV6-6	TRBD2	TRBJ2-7	TGTGCCAGCAGCACAAGCGGGGGTGACTACGAGCAGTACTTC	CASSTSGGDYEQYF
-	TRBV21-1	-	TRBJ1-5	TGTGCCAGCAACAAGACAGGGATGAACAATCAGCCCCAGCATTTT	CASNKTGMNNQPQHF
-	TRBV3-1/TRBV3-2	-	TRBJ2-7	TGTGCCAGCAGCCTGGGGCGGGACCACGAGCAGTACTTC	CASSLGRDHEQYF
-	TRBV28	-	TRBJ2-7	TGTGCCAGCAGTCTGAACTACGAGCAGTACTTC	CASSLNYEQYF
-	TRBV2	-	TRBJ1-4	TGTGCCAGCAGCCTAAATTCGGGAGGCGGTGAAAAACTGTTTTTT	CASSLNSGGGEKLFF
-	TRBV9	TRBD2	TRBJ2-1	TGTGCCAGCAGCGTAGACGGCGGGGGGGCCATTGAGCAGTTCTTC	CASSVDGGGAIEQFF
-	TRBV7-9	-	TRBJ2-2	TGTGCCAGCAGCGAGACAGTCACCGGGGAGCTGTTTTTT	CASSETVTGELFF
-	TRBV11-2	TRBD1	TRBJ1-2	TGTGCCAGCAGCCCAAACCGGGACAGAGTTATGCGCTACACCTTC	CASSPNRDRVMRYTF
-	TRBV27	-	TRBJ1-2	TGTGCCAGCAGTTTAGCGGGGACCTTTGGCTACACCTTC	CASSLAGTFGYTF
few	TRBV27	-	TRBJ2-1	TGTGCCAGCAGTTCGTTGAGCTCCTACAATGAGCAGTTCTTC	CASSSLSSYNEQFF
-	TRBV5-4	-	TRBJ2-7	TGTGCCAGCAGCTTGGCCGGGGTTCCCTACGAGCAGTACTTC	CASSLAGVPYEQYF
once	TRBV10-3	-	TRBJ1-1	TGTGCCATCCGCACAGCGGTCGGGGACACTGAAGCTTTCTTT	CAIRTAVGDTEAFF
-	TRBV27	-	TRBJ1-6	TGTGCCAGCAGTTTTTTATCAGGGACGAATTCACCCCTCCACTTT	CASSFLSGTNSPLHF
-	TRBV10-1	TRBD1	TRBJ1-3	TGCGCCAGCAGGGGACAGGAGAACTCTGGAAACACCATATATTTT	CASRGQENSGNTIYF
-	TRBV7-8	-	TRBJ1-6	TGTGCCAGCAGCACAAGTGGGCTCTCCTATAATTCACCCCTCCACTTT	CASSTSGLSYNSPLHF
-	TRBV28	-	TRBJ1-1	TGTGCCAGCATAGGATACACTGAAGCTTTCTTT	CASIGYTEAFF
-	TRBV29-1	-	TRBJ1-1	TGCAGCGCCATGACGCAGAAGGACACTGAAGCTTTCTTT	CSAMTQKDTEAFF
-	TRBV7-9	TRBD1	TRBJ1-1	TGTGCCAGCAGCTTAGGCAGGGGGCGGAGTGAAGCTTTCTTT	CASSLGRGRSEAFF
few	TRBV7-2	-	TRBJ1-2	TGTGCCAGCGCGGACTCCCGGAGAGGCTACACCTTC	CASADSRRGYTF
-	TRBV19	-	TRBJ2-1	TGTGCCAGTAGGCCTCGAGGGAGCTCCTACAATGAGCAGTTCTTC	CASRPRGSSYNEQFF
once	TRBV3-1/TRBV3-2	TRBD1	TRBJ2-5	TGTGCCAGCAGCCAAAGACAGGGGGATCGGTCGGAGACCCAGTACTTC	CASSQRQGDRSETQYF
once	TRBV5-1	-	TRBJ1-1	TGCGCCAGCAGCTTCGAGGGCAGTGGGACTGAAGCTTTCTTT	CASSFEGSGTEAFF
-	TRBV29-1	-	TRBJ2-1	TGCAGCGTTGAAGTGAGGCTAAACAATGAGCAGTTCTTC	CSVEVRLNNEQFF
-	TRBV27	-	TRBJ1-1	TGTGCCAGCAGTTCCGGGGGCAGGGCCACTGAAGCTTTCTTT	CASSSGGRATEAFF
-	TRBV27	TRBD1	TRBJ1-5	TGTGCCAGCAGCTTGACAGGGGGTCAGCCCCAGCATTTT	CASSLTGGQPQHF
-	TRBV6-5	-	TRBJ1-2	TGTGCCAGCAGGACCCGGGTGGAGGGCTACACCTTC	CASRTRVEGYTF
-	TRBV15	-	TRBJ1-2	TGTGCCACCAGACCTGTAGGCCCCAACTATGGCTACACCTTC	CATRPVGPNYGYTF
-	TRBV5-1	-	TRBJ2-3	TGCGCCAGCAGCTTGGTTTGGGCAGATACGCAGTATTTT	CASSLVWADTQYF
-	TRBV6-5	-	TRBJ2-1	TGTGCCAGCAGTTACGAGGCAGGGTCCTACAATGAGCAGTTCTTC	CASSYEAGSYNEQFF
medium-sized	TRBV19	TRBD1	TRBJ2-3	TGTGCCAGTAGTCCCTTCGACAGGGATACAGATACGCAGTATTTT	CASSPFDRDTDTQYF
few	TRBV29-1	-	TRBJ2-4	TGCAGCGTTCACCCGGACGGATTTAACCAGTACTTC	CSVHPDGFNQYF
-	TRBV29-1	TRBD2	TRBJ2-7	TGCAGCGCCCAAGGGGAGGGGTACGAGCAGTACTTC	CSAQGEGYEQYF
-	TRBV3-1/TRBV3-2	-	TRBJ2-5	TGTGCCAGCAGCCCCCCGTACCGAGGAGGGGCCAAAGAGACCCAGTACTTC	CASSPPYRGGAKETQYF
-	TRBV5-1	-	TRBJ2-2	TGCGCCAGCAGCTTATTCTCAGGGTTTGACACCGGGGAGCTGTTTTTT	CASSLFSGFDTGELFF
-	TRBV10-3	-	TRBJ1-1	TGTGCCATCAGTGATCCACTGAACACTGAAGCTTTCTTT	CAISDPLNTEAFF
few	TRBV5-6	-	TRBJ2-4	TGTGCCAGCACCGTTCTCCGGGACACAAACATTCAGTACTTC	CASTVLRDTNIQYF
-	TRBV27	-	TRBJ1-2	TGTGCCAGCAGTAGAGGGGATGGCTACACCTTC	CASSRGDGYTF
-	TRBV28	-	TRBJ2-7	TGTGCCAGCAGTTTGGGGATTCAAGATTCCTACGAGCAGTACTTC	CASSLGIQDSYEQYF
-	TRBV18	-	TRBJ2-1	TGTGCCAGCTCACCGCCTGGACAGGGCCGAGCGGGAGAAGTGTTCTTC	CASSPPGQGRAGEVFF
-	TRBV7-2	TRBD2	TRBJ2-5	TGTGCCAGCAGTCGGGGGGGCCTGGAGACCCAGTACTTC	CASSRGGLETQYF